This T cell receptor (beta chain) is from a study of neurological immune-mediated disorders. Every sequencing run gave over 200 million TCR-beta sequences, taken from 15-18 subjects. TCRdb reprocessed the 5' RACE reads via MiXCR and lists one record per CDR3 protein. The sample comprises more than 50,000 distinct CDR3 sequences, approximately 5.2% of which are singletons, and about 3% rests with the top ten. Germline lookup yields CDR1 SGHTA and CDR2 FQGNSA. The CDR3 is made up of 15 amino acids. V was clipped by 1 base and J by 9 bases; unmatched bases: 7. This clonotype was observed at least ten times.

This sequence was found in a young woman with multiple sclerosis. What was sequenced was PBMCs. The V gene is TRBV7-2, the J gene TRBJ2-1, with 9 bases that match TRBD1. Here the CDR3 DNA reads TGTGCCAGCAGCTTAGTCCCGACAGGGGGTAGTGAGCAGTTCTTC. This translates into CASSLVPTGGSEQFF.